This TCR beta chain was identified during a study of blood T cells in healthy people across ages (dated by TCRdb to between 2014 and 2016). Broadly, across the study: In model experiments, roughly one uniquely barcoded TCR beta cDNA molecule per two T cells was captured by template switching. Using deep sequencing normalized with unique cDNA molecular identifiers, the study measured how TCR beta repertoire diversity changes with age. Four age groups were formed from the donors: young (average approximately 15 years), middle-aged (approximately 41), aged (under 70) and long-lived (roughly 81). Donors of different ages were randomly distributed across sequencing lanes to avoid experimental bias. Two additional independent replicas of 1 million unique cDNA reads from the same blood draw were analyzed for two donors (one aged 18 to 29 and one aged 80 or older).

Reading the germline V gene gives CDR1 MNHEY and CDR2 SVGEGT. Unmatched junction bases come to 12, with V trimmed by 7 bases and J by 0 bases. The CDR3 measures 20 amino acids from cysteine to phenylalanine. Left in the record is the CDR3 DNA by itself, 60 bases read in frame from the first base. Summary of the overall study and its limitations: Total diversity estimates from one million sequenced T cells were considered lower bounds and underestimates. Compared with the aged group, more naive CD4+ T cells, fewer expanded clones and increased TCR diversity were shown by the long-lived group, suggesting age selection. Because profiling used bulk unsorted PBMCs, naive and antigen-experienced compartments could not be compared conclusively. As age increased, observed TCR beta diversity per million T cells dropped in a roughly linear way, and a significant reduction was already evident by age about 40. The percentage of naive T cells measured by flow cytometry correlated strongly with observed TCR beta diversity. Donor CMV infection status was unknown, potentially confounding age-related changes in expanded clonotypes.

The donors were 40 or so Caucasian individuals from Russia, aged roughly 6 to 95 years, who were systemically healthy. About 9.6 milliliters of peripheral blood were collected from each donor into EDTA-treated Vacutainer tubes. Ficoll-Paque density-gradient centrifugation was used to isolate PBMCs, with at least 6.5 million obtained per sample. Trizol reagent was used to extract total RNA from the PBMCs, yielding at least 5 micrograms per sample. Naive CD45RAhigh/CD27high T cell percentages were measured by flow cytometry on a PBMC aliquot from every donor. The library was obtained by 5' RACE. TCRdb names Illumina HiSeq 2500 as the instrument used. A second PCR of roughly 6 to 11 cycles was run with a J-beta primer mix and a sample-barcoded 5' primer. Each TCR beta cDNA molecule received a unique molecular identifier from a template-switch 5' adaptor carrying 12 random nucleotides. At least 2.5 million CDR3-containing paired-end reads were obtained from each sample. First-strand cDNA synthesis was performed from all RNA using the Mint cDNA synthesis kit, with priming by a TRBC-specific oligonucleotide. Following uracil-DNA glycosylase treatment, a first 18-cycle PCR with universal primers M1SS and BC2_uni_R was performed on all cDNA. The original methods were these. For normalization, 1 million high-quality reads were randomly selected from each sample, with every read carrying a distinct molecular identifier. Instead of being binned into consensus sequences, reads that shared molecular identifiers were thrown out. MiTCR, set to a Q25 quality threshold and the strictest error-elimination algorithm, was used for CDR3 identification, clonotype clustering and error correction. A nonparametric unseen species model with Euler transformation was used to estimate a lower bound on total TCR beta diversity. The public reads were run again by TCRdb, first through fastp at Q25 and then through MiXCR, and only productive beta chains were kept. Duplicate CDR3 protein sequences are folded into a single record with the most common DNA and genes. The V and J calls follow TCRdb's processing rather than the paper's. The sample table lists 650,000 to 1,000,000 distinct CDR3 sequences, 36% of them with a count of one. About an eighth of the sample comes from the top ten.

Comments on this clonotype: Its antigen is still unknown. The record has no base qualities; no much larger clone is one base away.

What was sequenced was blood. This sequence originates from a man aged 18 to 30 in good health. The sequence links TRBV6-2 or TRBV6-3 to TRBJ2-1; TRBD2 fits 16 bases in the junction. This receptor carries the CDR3 CASTHIMGLAGGPSYNEQFF. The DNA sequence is TGTGCCAGCACCCACATCATGGGACTAGCGGGGGGGCCCTCCTACAATGAGCAGTTCTTC.